This TCR beta chain was recovered during a study of shared clonotypes between healthy human individuals. On the study more broadly: In total, the donors were a couple of women and a few men aged 18 to 49. CD4 naive and CD4 memory each took three plates per donor, while CD8 naive took two and CD8 memory one.

The CDR3 length is 16 residues. From germline, CDR1 is MNHEY and CDR2 SMNVEV (reference sequence). V lost 2 bases and J lost 13; bases outside the gene matches: 12. This table comes from immunoSEQ multiplex PCR, and its TCRdb copy is limited to in-frame clones, with some not included. The table lists approximately 400,000 clones, just over 95% of them singletons, with approximately 0.32% in the top ten. CD45RO+ cells plus CCR7-negative CD45RA+ TemRA cells formed CD8 memory. The chain uses TRBV27 and TRBJ2-1, with 12 bases lining up with TRBD2. The sample comprised memory CD8+ T cells sorted from blood. The subset: CD45RO+ cells pooled with CCR7-negative TemRA cells. The TCR was taken from a man aged 25 to 40 in good health. This CDR3 is CASSLEALAGGDEQFF. Here the CDR3 DNA reads TGTGCCAGCAGTTTAGAGGCGCTAGCGGGAGGGGACGAACAGTTCTTC.